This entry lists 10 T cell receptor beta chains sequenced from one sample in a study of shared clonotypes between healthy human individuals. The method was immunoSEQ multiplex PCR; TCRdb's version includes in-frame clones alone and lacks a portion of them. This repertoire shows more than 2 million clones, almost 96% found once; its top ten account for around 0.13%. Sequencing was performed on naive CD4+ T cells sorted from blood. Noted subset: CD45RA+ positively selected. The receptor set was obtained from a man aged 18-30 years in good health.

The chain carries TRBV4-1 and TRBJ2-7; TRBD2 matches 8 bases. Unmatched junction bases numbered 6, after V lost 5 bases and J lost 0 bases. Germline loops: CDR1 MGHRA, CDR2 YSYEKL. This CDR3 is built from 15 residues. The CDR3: CASSKLAALSYEQYF. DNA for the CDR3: TGCGCCAGCAGCAAACTAGCGGCGCTCTCCTACGAGCAGTACTTC.

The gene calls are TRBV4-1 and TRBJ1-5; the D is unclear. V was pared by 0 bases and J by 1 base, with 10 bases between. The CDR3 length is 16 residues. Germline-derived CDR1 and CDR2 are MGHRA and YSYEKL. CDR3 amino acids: CASSQESFLSNQPQHF. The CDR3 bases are TGCGCCAGCAGCCAAGAGAGTTTTCTGAGCAATCAGCCCCAGCATTTT.

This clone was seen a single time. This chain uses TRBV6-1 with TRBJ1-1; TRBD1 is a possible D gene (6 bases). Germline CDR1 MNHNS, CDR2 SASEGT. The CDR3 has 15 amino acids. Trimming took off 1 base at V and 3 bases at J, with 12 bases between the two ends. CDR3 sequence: CASSEGWGLYTEAFF. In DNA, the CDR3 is TGTGCCAGCAGTGAAGGTTGGGGGCTCTACACTGAAGCTTTCTTT.

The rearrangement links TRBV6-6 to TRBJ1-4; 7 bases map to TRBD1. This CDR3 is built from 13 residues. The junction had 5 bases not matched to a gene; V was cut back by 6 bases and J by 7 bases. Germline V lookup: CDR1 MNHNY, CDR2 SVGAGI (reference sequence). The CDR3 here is CASSNRGGEKLFF. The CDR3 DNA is TGTGCCAGCAGCAACAGGGGTGGTGAAAAACTGTTTTTT.

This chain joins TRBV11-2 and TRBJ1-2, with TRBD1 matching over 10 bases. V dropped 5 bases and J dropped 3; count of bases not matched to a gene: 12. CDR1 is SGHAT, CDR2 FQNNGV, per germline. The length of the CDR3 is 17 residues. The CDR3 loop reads CASSQPRGQGRYYGYTF. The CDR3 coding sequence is TGTGCCAGCAGCCAACCACGGGGACAGGGGCGGTACTATGGCTACACCTTC.

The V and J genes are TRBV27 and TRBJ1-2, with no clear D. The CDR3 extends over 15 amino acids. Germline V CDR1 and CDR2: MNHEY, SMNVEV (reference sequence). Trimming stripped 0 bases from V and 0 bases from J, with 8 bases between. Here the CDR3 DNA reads TGTGCCAGCAGTTTATCGTGGTCACCTAACTATGGCTACACCTTC. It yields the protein CASSLSWSPNYGYTF.

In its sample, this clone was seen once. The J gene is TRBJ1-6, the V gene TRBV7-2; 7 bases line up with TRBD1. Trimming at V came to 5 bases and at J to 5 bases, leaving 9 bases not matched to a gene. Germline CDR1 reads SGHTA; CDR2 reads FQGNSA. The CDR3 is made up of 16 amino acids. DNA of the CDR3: TGTGCCAGCAGCCCGCCAGGCGGGACAGATAATTCACCCCTCCACTTT. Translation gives CASSPPGGTDNSPLHF.

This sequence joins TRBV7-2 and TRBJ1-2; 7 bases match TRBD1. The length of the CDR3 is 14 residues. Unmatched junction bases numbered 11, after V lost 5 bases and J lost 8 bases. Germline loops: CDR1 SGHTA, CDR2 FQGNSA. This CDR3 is CASSRSQGEGGYTF. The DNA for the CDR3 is TGTGCCAGCAGCCGCTCCCAGGGGGAAGGAGGCTACACCTTC.

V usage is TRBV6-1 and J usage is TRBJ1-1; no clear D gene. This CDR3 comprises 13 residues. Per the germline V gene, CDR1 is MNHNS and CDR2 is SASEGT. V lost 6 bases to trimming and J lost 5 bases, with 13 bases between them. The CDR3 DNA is TGTGCCAGCAGCTATCCTTGGGGAACTGAAGCTTTCTTT. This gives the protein CASSYPWGTEAFF.

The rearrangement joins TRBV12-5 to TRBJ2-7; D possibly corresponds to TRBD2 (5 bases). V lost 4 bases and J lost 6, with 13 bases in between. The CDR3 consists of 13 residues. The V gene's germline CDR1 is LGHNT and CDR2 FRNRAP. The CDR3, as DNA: TGTGCTAGTGGTTCCCGGGTTGGGAGCGAGCAGTACTTC. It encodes CASGSRVGSEQYF.